This T cell receptor (beta chain) is from a study of T cell changes during pregnancy in multiple sclerosis. Assay: immunoSEQ multiplex PCR; the TCRdb copy retains only in-frame clones and omits some. Altogether about 56,000 clones are present, 80% to 95% being singletons, with the ten largest covering about 0.5%. Deletions cut 3 bases from V and 11 bases from J, with 9 bases between. Germline V lookup: CDR1 DFQATT, CDR2 SNEGSKA (reference sequence). This CDR3 region has 10 residues. This sample comprised CD4+ T cells from peripheral blood mononuclear cells, obtained in the third trimester of pregnancy. This TCR came from a female donor with multiple sclerosis, enrolled in a pregnancy study. The V gene is TRBV20-1, the J gene TRBJ2-3; no clear D. This CDR3 is CSASTGGQYF. CDR3 DNA: TGCAGTGCTAGTACGGGTGGGCAGTATTTT.